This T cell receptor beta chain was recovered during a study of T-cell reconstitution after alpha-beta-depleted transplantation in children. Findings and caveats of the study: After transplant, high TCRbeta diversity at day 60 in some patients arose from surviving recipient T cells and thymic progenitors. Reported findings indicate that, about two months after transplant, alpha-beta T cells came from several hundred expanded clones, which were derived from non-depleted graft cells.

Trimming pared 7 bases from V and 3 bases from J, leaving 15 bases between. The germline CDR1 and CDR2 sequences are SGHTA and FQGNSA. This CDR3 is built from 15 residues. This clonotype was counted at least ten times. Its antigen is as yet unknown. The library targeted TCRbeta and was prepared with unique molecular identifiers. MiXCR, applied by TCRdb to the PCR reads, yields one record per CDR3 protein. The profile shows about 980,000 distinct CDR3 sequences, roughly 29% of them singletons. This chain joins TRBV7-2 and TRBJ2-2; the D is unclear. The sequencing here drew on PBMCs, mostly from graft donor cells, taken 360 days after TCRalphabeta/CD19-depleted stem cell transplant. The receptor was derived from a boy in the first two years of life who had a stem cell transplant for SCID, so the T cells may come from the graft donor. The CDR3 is CASTPGPRDTGELFF. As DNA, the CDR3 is TGTGCCAGCACCCCCGGGCCCCGTGACACCGGGGAGCTGTTTTTT.